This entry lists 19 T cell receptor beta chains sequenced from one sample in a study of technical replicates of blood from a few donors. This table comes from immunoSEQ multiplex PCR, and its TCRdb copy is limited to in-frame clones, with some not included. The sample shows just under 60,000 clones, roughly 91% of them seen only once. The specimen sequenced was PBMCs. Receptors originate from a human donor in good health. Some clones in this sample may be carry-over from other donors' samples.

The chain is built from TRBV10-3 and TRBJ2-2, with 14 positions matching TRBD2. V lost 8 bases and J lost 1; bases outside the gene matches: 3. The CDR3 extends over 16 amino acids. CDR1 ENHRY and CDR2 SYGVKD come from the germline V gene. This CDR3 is CAIGTSGGLNTGELFF. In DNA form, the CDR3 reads TGTGCCATCGGGACTAGCGGGGGCTTGAACACCGGGGAGCTGTTTTTT.

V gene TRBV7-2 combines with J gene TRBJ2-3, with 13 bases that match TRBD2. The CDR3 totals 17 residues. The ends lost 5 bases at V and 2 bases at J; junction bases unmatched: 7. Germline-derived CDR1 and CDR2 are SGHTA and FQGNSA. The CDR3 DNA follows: TGTGCCAGCAGCCTCGTCGGGACTAGCGGGGCCACAGATACGCAGTATTTT. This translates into CASSLVGTSGATDTQYF.

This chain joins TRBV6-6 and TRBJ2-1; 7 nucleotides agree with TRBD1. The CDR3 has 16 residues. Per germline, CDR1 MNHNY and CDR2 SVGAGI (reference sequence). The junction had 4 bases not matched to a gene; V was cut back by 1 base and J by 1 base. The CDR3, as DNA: TGTGCCAGCAGTTACTTCTGGGACAGATCCTACAATGAGCAGTTCTTC. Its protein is CASSYFWDRSYNEQFF.

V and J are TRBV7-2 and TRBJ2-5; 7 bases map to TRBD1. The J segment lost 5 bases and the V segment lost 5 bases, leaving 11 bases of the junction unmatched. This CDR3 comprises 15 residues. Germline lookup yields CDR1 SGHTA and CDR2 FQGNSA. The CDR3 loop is CASSPDRPKRETQYF. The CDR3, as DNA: TGTGCCAGCAGCCCGGACAGGCCAAAGAGGGAGACCCAGTACTTC.

CDR3 DNA: TGCGCCAGCAGCCGAGGGCCGGGACACACCTACAATGAGCAGTTCTTC. It is translated as CASSRGPGHTYNEQFF. This chain connects TRBV4-1 to TRBJ2-1; maybe TRBD1 (6 bases). Trimming removed 4 bases from V and 2 bases from J, with 15 bases in between. From germline, CDR1 is MGHRA and CDR2 YSYEKL. CDR3 size: 16 residues.

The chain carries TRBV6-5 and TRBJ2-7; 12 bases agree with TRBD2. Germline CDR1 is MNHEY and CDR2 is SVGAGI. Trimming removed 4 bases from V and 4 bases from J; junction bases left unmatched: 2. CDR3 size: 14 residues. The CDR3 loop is CASSFGTSGYEQYF. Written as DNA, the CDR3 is TGTGCCAGCAGTTTCGGGACTAGCGGGTACGAGCAGTACTTC.

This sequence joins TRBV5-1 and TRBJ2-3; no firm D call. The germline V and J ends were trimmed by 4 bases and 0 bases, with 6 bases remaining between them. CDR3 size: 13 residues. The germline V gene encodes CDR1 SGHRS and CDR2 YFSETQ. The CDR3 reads CASSPGSTDTQYF. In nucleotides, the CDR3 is TGCGCCAGCAGCCCGGGTAGCACAGATACGCAGTATTTT. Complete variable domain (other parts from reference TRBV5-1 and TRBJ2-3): KAGVTQTPRYLIKTRGQQVTLSCSPISGHRSVSWYQQTPGQGLQFLFEYFSETQRNKGNFPGRFSGRQFSNSRSEMNVSTLELGDSALYLCASSPGSTDTQYFGPGTRLTVL.

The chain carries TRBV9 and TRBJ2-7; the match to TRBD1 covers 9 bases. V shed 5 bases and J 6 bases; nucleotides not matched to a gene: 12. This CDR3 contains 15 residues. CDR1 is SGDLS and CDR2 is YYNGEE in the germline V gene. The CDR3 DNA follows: TGTGCCAGCAGTTACTCCGGGACAGGGAAGGTCGAGCAGTACTTC. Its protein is CASSYSGTGKVEQYF. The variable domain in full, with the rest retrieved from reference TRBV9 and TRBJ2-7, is DSGVTQTPKHLITATGQRVTLRCSPRSGDLSVYWYQQSLDQGLQFLIQYYNGEERAKGNILERFSAQQFPDLHSELNLSSLELGDSALYFCASSYSGTGKVEQYFGPGTRLTVT.

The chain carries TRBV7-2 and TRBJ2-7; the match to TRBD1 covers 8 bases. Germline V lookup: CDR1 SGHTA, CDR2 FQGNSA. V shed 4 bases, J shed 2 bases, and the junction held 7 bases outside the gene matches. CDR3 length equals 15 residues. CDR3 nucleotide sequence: TGTGCCAGCAGCTCGGGGACAGGCACAACCTACGAGCAGTACTTC. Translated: CASSSGTGTTYEQYF.

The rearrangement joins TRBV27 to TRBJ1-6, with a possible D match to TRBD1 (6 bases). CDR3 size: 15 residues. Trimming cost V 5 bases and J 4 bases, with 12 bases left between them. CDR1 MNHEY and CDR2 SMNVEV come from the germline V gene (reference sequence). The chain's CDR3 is CASSDRTRYNSPLHF. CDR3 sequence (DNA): TGTGCCAGCAGTGACAGGACAAGGTATAATTCACCCCTCCACTTT.

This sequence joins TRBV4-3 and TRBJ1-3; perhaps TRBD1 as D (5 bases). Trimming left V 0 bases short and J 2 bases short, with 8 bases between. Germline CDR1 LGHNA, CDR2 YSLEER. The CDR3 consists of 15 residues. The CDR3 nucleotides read TGCGCCAGCAGCCAAGATCGACAGACTGGAAACACCATATATTTT. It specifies CASSQDRQTGNTIYF.

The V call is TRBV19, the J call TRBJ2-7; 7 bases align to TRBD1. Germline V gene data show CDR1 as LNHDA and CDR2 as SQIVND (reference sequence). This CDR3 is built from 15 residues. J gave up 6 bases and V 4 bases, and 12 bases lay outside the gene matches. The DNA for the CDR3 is TGTGCCAGTAGTAACCTAGAACCGACAGGGCGCGAGCAGTACTTC. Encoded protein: CASSNLEPTGREQYF.

The CDR3 spells CASSLQGYSNQPQHF. CDR3 in DNA: TGTGCCAGTAGTCTACAGGGTTATAGCAATCAGCCCCAGCATTTT. The chain joins TRBV19 to TRBJ1-5; D perhaps matches TRBD1 (6 bases). Germline CDR1 LNHDA, CDR2 SQIVND (reference sequence). The CDR3 runs 15 residues. Trimming shortened V by 5 bases and J by 0 bases, and 11 bases separated the two germline ends.

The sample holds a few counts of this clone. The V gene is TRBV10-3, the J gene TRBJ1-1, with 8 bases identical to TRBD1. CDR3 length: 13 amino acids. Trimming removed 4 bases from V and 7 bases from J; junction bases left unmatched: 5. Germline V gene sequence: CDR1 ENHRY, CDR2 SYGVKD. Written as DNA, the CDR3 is TGTGCCATCAGTGTGGTCAGGGGGCTTGAAGCTTTCTTT. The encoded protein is CAISVVRGLEAFF.

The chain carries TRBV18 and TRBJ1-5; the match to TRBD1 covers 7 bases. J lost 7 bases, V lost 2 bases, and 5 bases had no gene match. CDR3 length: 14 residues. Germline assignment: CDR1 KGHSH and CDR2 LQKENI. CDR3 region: CASSPKDRMQPQHF. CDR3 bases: TGTGCCAGCTCACCAAAGGACAGGATGCAGCCCCAGCATTTT.

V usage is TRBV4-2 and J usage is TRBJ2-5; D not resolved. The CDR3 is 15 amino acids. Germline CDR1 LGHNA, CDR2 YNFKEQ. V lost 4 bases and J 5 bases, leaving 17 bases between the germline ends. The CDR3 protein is CASSPWAWPPETQYF. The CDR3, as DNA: TGTGCCAGCAGCCCCTGGGCATGGCCCCCGGAGACCCAGTACTTC.

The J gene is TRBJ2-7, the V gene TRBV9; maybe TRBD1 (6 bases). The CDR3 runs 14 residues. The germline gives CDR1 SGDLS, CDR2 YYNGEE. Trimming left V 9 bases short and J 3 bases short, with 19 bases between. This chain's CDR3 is CANQYLGGRYEQYF. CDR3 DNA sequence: TGTGCCAACCAATACCTTGGGGGCCGCTACGAGCAGTACTTC.

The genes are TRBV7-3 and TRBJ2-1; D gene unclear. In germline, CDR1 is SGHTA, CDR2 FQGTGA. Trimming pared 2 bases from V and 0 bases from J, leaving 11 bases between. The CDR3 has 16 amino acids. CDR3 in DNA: TGTGCCAGCAGCTTAGGCCTAGGTAGCTCCTACAATGAGCAGTTCTTC. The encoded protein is CASSLGLGSSYNEQFF.

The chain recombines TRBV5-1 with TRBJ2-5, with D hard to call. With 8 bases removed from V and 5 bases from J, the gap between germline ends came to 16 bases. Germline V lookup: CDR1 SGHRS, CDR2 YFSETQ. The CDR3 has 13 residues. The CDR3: CARSVRWRETQYF. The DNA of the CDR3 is TGCGCCAGGTCGGTGAGGTGGCGGGAGACCCAGTACTTC.